These 21 T cell receptor beta chains share one sample of origin, sequenced in a study of T cells in localized non-small cell lung cancer. This table comes from immunoSEQ multiplex PCR, and its TCRdb copy is limited to in-frame clones, with some not included. The sample contains tens of thousands of clones, approximately 88% of which appear only once. Sample: peripheral blood mononuclear cells, taken before any cancer treatment. The receptors shown here come from a woman between 40 and 69 years old with stage III lung adenocarcinoma.

This rearrangement joins TRBV4-1 to TRBJ2-7; D might be TRBD1 (6 bases). Germline values: CDR1 MGHRA, CDR2 YSYEKL. The CDR3 covers 15 residues. The ends were cut back, 5 bases at V and 1 base at J, with 15 bases in the middle. The CDR3 coding sequence is TGCGCCAGCAGCATAATCGCGGACAGTTCCTACGAGCAGTACTTC. The encoded protein is CASSIIADSSYEQYF.

V and J are TRBV9 and TRBJ2-3; no definite D call. Germline CDR1 is SGDLS and CDR2 is YYNGEE. This CDR3 is 13 amino acids long. V shed 0 bases and J shed 3 bases, with 5 bases lying between them. In DNA, the CDR3 is TGTGCCAGCAGCGTAGGGGTGACAGATACGCAGTATTTT. The encoded protein is CASSVGVTDTQYF.

This chain connects TRBV10-2 to TRBJ1-4, with 7 bases identical to TRBD1. V trimming: 2 bases; J trimming: 0 bases; junction bases outside the gene matches: 0. Germline CDR1 is WSHSY and CDR2 is SAAADI. This CDR3 has 15 amino acids. DNA for the CDR3: TGCGCCAGCAGTGAGCAGGGGGCAACTAATGAAAAACTGTTTTTT. It encodes CASSEQGATNEKLFF.

This chain connects TRBV18 to TRBJ2-7; a weak D match, TRBD2 (5 bases). The V end was cut by 6 bases, the J end by 2 bases, with 14 bases between. The CDR3 length is 14 residues. CDR1 is KGHSH, CDR2 LQKENI, per germline. This chain's CDR3 is CASSRGSQTYEQYF. In DNA, the CDR3 is TGTGCCAGCTCTCGCGGGTCCCAAACCTACGAGCAGTACTTC.

The chain has TRBV6-4 and TRBJ2-1; D ambiguous. Per the germline V gene, CDR1 is MRHNA and CDR2 is SNTAGT. V lost 4 bases and J lost 1, with 17 bases in between. This CDR3 has 17 amino acids. The CDR3: CASSASYKTKSYNEQFF. In DNA form, the CDR3 reads TGTGCCAGCAGTGCCAGTTACAAGACCAAATCCTACAATGAGCAGTTCTTC.

The chain has TRBV19 and TRBJ1-5; D gene ambiguous. The ends were cut back, 1 base at V and 4 bases at J, with 11 bases in the middle. The CDR3 consists of 15 residues. The germline CDR1 and CDR2 sequences are LNHDA and SQIVND (reference sequence). CDR3 residues: CASSIGEGRNQPQHF. For the CDR3, the DNA is TGTGCCAGTAGTATAGGGGAGGGCCGGAATCAGCCCCAGCATTTT.

CDR3 region: CASSYFQRGGETQYF. CDR3 coding DNA: TGTGCCAGCAGTTACTTTCAGCGGGGGGGAGAGACCCAGTACTTC. This chain connects TRBV6-5 to TRBJ2-5; the match to TRBD2 covers 10 bases. From germline, CDR1 is MNHEY and CDR2 SVGAGI. The ends lost 1 base at V and 4 bases at J; junction bases unmatched: 3. This CDR3 spans 15 amino acids.

This clone was seen a few times. The chain recombines TRBV19 with TRBJ1-2; maybe TRBD1 (6 bases). The CDR3 is made up of 13 amino acids. Trimming stripped 8 bases from V and 4 bases from J, with 14 bases between. In germline, CDR1 is LNHDA, CDR2 SQIVND (reference sequence). In DNA form, the CDR3 reads TGTGCCAGTCTCCACCGGACAGCCTATGGCTACACCTTC. Its protein product is CASLHRTAYGYTF. The variable domain in full, completed from reference TRBV19 and TRBJ1-2, reads DGGITQSPKYLFRKEGQNVTLSCEQNLNHDAMYWYRQDPGQGLRLIYYSQIVNDFQKGDIAEGYSVSREKKESFPLTVTSAQKNPTAFYLCASLHRTAYGYTFGSGTRLTVV.

The V gene is TRBV19, the J gene TRBJ1-2, with TRBD1 identical over 11 bases. CDR3 length equals 17 residues. V shed 3 bases and J 4 bases; nucleotides not matched to a gene: 10. The germline CDR1 and CDR2 sequences are LNHDA and SQIVND (reference sequence). The CDR3 nucleotides read TGTGCCAGTAGTATCTCTCTGGACAGGGGGCGAGTCTATGGCTACACCTTC. It is translated as CASSISLDRGRVYGYTF.

V is TRBV7-9 and J is TRBJ2-5; possibly TRBD2 for D (6 bases). Germline lookup yields CDR1 SEHNR and CDR2 FQNEAQ (reference sequence). V was pared by 2 bases and J by 4 bases, with 11 bases between. The CDR3 length is 14 residues. CDR3 nucleotide sequence: TGTGCCAGCAGCTTATCCTTGGGGGGAGAGACCCAGTACTTC. It yields the protein CASSLSLGGETQYF. Looking up the rest from reference TRBV7-9 and TRBJ2-5 gives the full variable domain: DTGVSQNPRHKITKRGQNVTFRCDPISEHNRLYWYRQTLGQGPEFLTYFQNEAQLEKSRLLSDRFSAERPKGSFSTLEIQRTEQGDSAMYLCASSLSLGGETQYFGPGTRLLVL.

The gene calls are TRBV14 and TRBJ1-1; D is uncertain. V lost 4 bases and J lost 8, with 14 bases in between. Germline V lookup: CDR1 SGHDN, CDR2 FVKESK. The CDR3 extends over 13 amino acids. DNA for the CDR3: TGTGCCAGCAGCCCATTTAATCCTCCCGAAGCTTTCTTT. Protein: CASSPFNPPEAFF. Complete variable domain (other parts from reference TRBV14 and TRBJ1-1): EAGVTQFPSHSVIEKGQTVTLRCDPISGHDNLYWYRRVMGKEIKFLLHFVKESKQDESGMPNNRFLAERTGGTYSTLKVQPAELEDSGVYFCASSPFNPPEAFFGQGTRLTVV.

The rearrangement uses TRBV5-4 and TRBJ2-3; TRBD1 agrees at 7 bases. Trimming cost V 4 bases and J 0 bases; bases outside gene matches: 8. CDR3 size: 16 residues. CDR1 is SGHNT, CDR2 YYREEE, per germline (reference sequence). This CDR3 reads CASSTGPGQSTDTQYF. The CDR3 region has the DNA TGTGCCAGCAGCACCGGACCGGGACAGAGCACAGATACGCAGTATTTT.

The chain employs TRBV4-3 and TRBJ2-2, with a weak D call TRBD1 (6 bases). Germline V gene sequence: CDR1 LGHNA, CDR2 YSLEER. V was cut by 6 bases and J by 1 base, with 9 bases left in between. This CDR3 has 14 residues. CDR3: CASRQTGNTGELFF. The CDR3 coding sequence is TGCGCCAGCAGGCAGACAGGGAACACCGGGGAGCTGTTTTTT.

The chain employs TRBV4-1 and TRBJ2-2, with a tentative D call TRBD1 (6 bases). V lost 5 bases and J lost 6, with 16 bases in between. The CDR3 totals 15 residues. Germline V CDR1 and CDR2: MGHRA, YSYEKL. CDR3 in DNA: TGCGCCAGCAGCTATCTGAGAGGGGGTTCCGGGGAGCTGTTTTTT. The encoded protein is CASSYLRGGSGELFF.

The chain carries TRBV18 and TRBJ1-5; D uncertain. This CDR3 region has 14 residues. V was trimmed by 2 bases and J by 4 bases, leaving 9 bases between them. CDR1 is KGHSH, CDR2 LQKENI, per germline. CDR3 protein: CASSPGLGNQPQHF. The CDR3 nucleotides read TGTGCCAGCTCACCAGGGCTGGGTAATCAGCCCCAGCATTTT.

The rearrangement links TRBV14 to TRBJ1-2; D is unclear. Trimming left V 3 bases short and J 2 bases short, with 7 bases between. The CDR3 length is 13 residues. From germline, CDR1 is SGHDN and CDR2 FVKESK. Here the CDR3 reads CASSHTRNYGYTF. CDR3 coding DNA: TGTGCCAGCAGCCATACGCGGAACTATGGCTACACCTTC.

The chain uses TRBV18 and TRBJ2-7, with D perhaps given as TRBD1 or TRBD2 (6 bases each). Germline CDR1 KGHSH, CDR2 LQKENI. V lost 5 bases, J lost 2 bases, and 13 bases lay in between. This CDR3 is built from 14 residues. This CDR3 reads CASSSGGLPYEQYF. CDR3 DNA: TGTGCCAGCTCAAGTGGGGGGCTCCCCTACGAGCAGTACTTC.

This rearrangement joins TRBV5-6 to TRBJ1-2, with D perhaps TRBD1 (6 bases). Trimming took 3 bases from V and 4 from J, leaving 19 bases between them. The CDR3 loop spans 16 amino acids. Germline loops: CDR1 SGHDT, CDR2 YYEEEE. The CDR3 loop reads CASSSPQGRLAYGYTF. The CDR3, as DNA: TGTGCCAGCAGCTCCCCTCAGGGGAGGCTGGCCTATGGCTACACCTTC.

The table lists this clone with a few counts. The chain joins TRBV6-5 to TRBJ1-1, with 7 bases identical to TRBD1. J gave up 11 bases and V 6 bases, and 15 bases lay outside the gene matches. This CDR3 has 14 residues. Germline assignment: CDR1 MNHEY and CDR2 SVGAGI. CDR3 DNA sequence: TGTGCCAGCAGCCCCACCCTTGACAGGGTAGTGGCTTTCTTT. It encodes CASSPTLDRVVAFF.

The gene calls are TRBV7-3 and TRBJ2-1; 7 bases are a match to TRBD2. Losses at the gene ends were 2 bases for V and 5 bases for J; bases not matched to a gene: 12. This CDR3 spans 17 amino acids. From germline, CDR1 is SGHTA and CDR2 FQGTGA. The DNA for the CDR3 is TGTGCCAGCAGCTTATCTTTGGTGACGGGAGGACACAATGAGCAGTTCTTC. As protein: CASSLSLVTGGHNEQFF.

The chain carries TRBV7-2 and TRBJ1-2; maybe TRBD1 (6 bases). In germline, CDR1 is SGHTA, CDR2 FQGNSA. The CDR3 covers 15 residues. V was clipped by 6 bases and J by 4 bases, with 18 bases between them. The CDR3 loop is CASSFYRDYTYGYTF. The CDR3 DNA is TGTGCCAGCAGTTTCTACAGGGACTACACCTATGGCTACACCTTC.